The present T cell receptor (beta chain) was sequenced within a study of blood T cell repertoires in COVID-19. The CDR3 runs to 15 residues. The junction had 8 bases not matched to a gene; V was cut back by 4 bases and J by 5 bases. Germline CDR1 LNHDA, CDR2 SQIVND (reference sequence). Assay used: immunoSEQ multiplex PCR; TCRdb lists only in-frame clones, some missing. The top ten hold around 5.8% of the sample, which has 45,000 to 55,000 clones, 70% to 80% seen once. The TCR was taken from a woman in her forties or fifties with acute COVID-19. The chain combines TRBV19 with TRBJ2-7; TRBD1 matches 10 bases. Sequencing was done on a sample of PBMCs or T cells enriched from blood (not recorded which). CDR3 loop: CASSRTGTGDHEQYF. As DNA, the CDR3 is TGTGCCAGTAGTAGGACCGGGACAGGGGACCACGAGCAGTACTTC.